This passage covers 23 T cell receptor beta chains from one sample sequenced in a study of long-term antiretroviral therapy in people with HIV. Samples were assayed with immunoSEQ v3.0 at survey level. Libraries were prepared by immunoSEQ multiplex PCR; TCRdb keeps only in-frame clonotypes and omits some of them. In the table there are about 28,000 clones, 85% to 90% of which are singletons. The sequencing here drew on unsorted PBMCs, taken 1.8 years after starting antiretroviral therapy. These TCRs come from a woman between 18 and 29 years old with HIV.

The chain combines TRBV19 with TRBJ1-1; TRBD1 agrees at 8 bases. This CDR3 is 15 amino acids long. Germline lookup yields CDR1 LNHDA and CDR2 SQIVND (reference sequence). V lost 4 bases and J lost 1; bases outside the gene matches: 5. The CDR3 is CASSTPGGANTEAFF. The CDR3 DNA is TGTGCCAGTAGTACACCAGGGGGCGCGAACACTGAAGCTTTCTTT.

This chain links TRBV27 with TRBJ2-7; D ambiguous. Trimming took off 2 bases at V and 3 bases at J, with 20 bases between the two ends. CDR1 is MNHEY, CDR2 SMNVEV, per germline (reference sequence). The CDR3 has 17 amino acids. The CDR3 DNA follows: TGTGCCAGCAGTTTACCCCCAGGATGGCGGCCCTACTACGAGCAGTACTTC. It is translated as CASSLPPGWRPYYEQYF.

The chain has TRBV7-2 and TRBJ1-2; D is unresolved. The CDR3 covers 15 residues. Trimming pared 0 bases from V and 4 bases from J, leaving 12 bases between. CDR1 is SGHTA, CDR2 FQGNSA, per germline. The CDR3 spells CASSLAPDPGYGYTF. Here the CDR3 DNA reads TGTGCCAGCAGCTTAGCCCCAGATCCGGGCTATGGCTACACCTTC.

This sequence joins TRBV4-1 and TRBJ2-7; 9 nucleotides agree with TRBD1. Looked up from germline, CDR1 is MGHRA and CDR2 is YSYEKL. V was pared by 3 bases and J by 6 bases, with 9 bases of the junction left unmatched. This CDR3 contains 15 residues. The CDR3: CASSHLDRGAGEQYF. The CDR3 region has the DNA TGCGCCAGCAGCCACCTAGACAGGGGGGCGGGCGAGCAGTACTTC.

The CDR3 here is CASTPLGPTDTQYF. In DNA, the CDR3 is TGTGCCAGCACCCCCCTCGGGCCCACAGATACGCAGTATTTT. This rearrangement joins TRBV11-2 to TRBJ2-3, with D unresolved. The CDR3 totals 14 residues. The V and J ends lost 7 bases and 2 bases respectively, with 13 bases between them. Germline CDR1 reads SGHAT; CDR2 reads FQNNGV.

V usage is TRBV6-5 and J usage is TRBJ1-1; 9 bases fit TRBD1. V lost 0 bases, J lost 9 bases, and 8 bases stayed unmatched. Per the germline V gene, CDR1 is MNHEY and CDR2 is SVGAGI. This CDR3 contains 15 residues. CDR3 region: CASSYSPTGGLQAFF. Here the CDR3 DNA reads TGTGCCAGCAGTTACTCGCCCACAGGGGGCCTCCAAGCTTTCTTT.

This clone has a single count. This chain uses TRBV7-8 with TRBJ1-1; no definite D call. Trimming removed 7 bases at V and 5 bases at J, with 8 bases between. Germline loops: CDR1 SGHVS, CDR2 FQNEAQ. CDR3 length: 11 residues. The CDR3 region is CASTPGTEAFF. CDR3 bases: TGTGCCAGCACCCCGGGGACTGAAGCTTTCTTT. Complete variable domain (other parts from reference TRBV7-8 and TRBJ1-1): GAGVSQSPRYKVAKRGQDVALRCDPISGHVSLFWYQQALGQGPEFLTYFQNEAQLDKSGLPSDRFFAERPEGSVSTLKIQRTQQEDSAVYLCASTPGTEAFFGQGTRLTVV.

The J gene is TRBJ1-1, the V gene TRBV4-3; D is perhaps TRBD1 (5 bases). The V gene's germline CDR1 is LGHNA and CDR2 YSLEER. This CDR3 comprises 18 residues. Trimming removed 2 bases from V and 2 bases from J, with 21 bases in between. The CDR3 sequence: CASSQSRGALTGNTEAFF. The CDR3 coding sequence is TGCGCCAGCAGCCAAAGTAGAGGGGCTTTGACTGGAAACACTGAAGCTTTCTTT.

The gene calls are TRBV9 and TRBJ2-7, with a tentative D call TRBD1 (7 bases). The CDR3 loop spans 15 amino acids. V was trimmed by 4 bases and J by 4 bases, leaving 18 bases between them. Germline CDR1 reads SGDLS; CDR2 reads YYNGEE. The CDR3 DNA is TGTGCCAGCAGCTCAGGAGGGACAGCCCGATACGAGCAGTACTTC. As protein: CASSSGGTARYEQYF.

This chain uses TRBV28 with TRBJ1-2; D is unresolved. The CDR3 totals 15 residues. Trimming shortened V by 0 bases and J by 1 base, and 9 bases separated the two germline ends. Germline assignment: CDR1 MDHEN and CDR2 SYDVKM. Here the CDR3 DNA reads TGTGCCAGCAGTTTATGGAGTAGCTTTAACTATGGCTACACCTTC. It is translated as CASSLWSSFNYGYTF.

This clone showed up just once. The J gene is TRBJ2-3, the V gene TRBV7-3, with 12 nucleotides matching TRBD2. The ends lost 5 bases at V and 2 bases at J; junction bases unmatched: 11. This CDR3 is 18 amino acids long. The V gene's germline CDR1 is SGHTA and CDR2 FQGTGA. Here the CDR3 DNA reads TGTGCCAGCAGCCTAGGACTAGCGGGAATCAGTTTCACAGATACGCAGTATTTT. Translating gives CASSLGLAGISFTDTQYF.

The gene calls are TRBV5-5 and TRBJ1-1, with D unclear. This CDR3 spans 13 amino acids. Trimming removed 7 bases from V and 5 bases from J, with 15 bases in between. CDR1 is SGHKS, CDR2 YYEKEE, per germline (reference sequence). This chain's CDR3 is CASSGGSMTEAFF. Here the CDR3 DNA reads TGTGCCAGCTCCGGCGGGTCAATGACTGAAGCTTTCTTT.

This chain joins TRBV11-3 and TRBJ2-5; TRBD2 matches 11 bases. CDR3 length: 18 amino acids. CDR1 is SGHNT and CDR2 is YENEEA in the germline V gene. With V trimmed by 5 bases and J by 0 bases, 11 bases remained unmatched. The CDR3 bases are TGTGCCAGCAGCCCCAGGCGGGGACTAGCGGAATACCAAGAGACCCAGTACTTC. Translation: CASSPRRGLAEYQETQYF.

V usage is TRBV28 and J usage is TRBJ2-7, with 7 bases lining up with TRBD2. The CDR3 extends over 14 amino acids. Germline CDR1 and CDR2: MDHEN and SYDVKM. After removal of 7 bases from V and 5 bases from J, the junction contained 11 bases not matched to a gene. The CDR3 region has the DNA TGTGCCAGCAAGCGGGGAGGGATAGTGCACGAGCAGTACTTC. Encoded protein: CASKRGGIVHEQYF.

CDR3 nucleotides: TGTGCCAGTACATCCCGCCCGGGACAGGGGAACAATCAGCCCCAGCATTTT. This gives the protein CASTSRPGQGNNQPQHF. This sequence joins TRBV19 and TRBJ1-5, with 10 bases that match TRBD1. Looked up from germline, CDR1 is LNHDA and CDR2 is SQIVND (reference sequence). V was pared by 7 bases and J by 3 bases, with 12 bases of the junction left unmatched. The CDR3 is 17 residues long.

The chain carries TRBV5-4 and TRBJ2-1, with 7 bases identical to TRBD2. With V trimmed by 4 bases and J by 3 bases, 7 bases remained unmatched. This CDR3 region has 15 residues. Germline V CDR1 and CDR2: SGHNT, YYREEE (reference sequence). CDR3 protein: CASSQGLAVYNEQFF. The DNA of the CDR3 is TGTGCCAGCAGCCAAGGGCTAGCGGTCTACAATGAGCAGTTCTTC.

The V gene is TRBV11-2, the J gene TRBJ1-1; 8 nucleotides align to TRBD1. This CDR3 contains 16 residues. J gave up 5 bases and V 3 bases, and 11 bases lay outside the gene matches. CDR1 and CDR2 (germline): SGHAT, FQNNGV. In DNA, the CDR3 is TGTGCCAGCAGCTTTCTAGGGACAGGTGGAGGAACTGAAGCTTTCTTT. The encoded protein is CASSFLGTGGGTEAFF.

The chain employs TRBV29-1 and TRBJ2-7; D remains ambiguous. V was pared by 4 bases and J by 4 bases, with 11 bases between. The germline CDR1 and CDR2 sequences are SQVTM and ANQGSEA. This CDR3 is 12 amino acids long. The CDR3 DNA sequence: TGCAGCGTTGCGGCGTCGGTATACGAGCAGTACTTC. Translating it yields CSVAASVYEQYF.

The rearrangement joins TRBV2 to TRBJ2-7; 11 nucleotides line up with TRBD2. CDR1 and CDR2 from the germline V gene are SNHLY and FYNNEI. This CDR3 comprises 14 residues. J lost 6 bases, V lost 6 bases, and 7 bases had no gene match. The CDR3 bases are TGTGCCAGCAGAGAACTAGCGGGAGTAGGCGAGCAGTACTTC. It codes for CASRELAGVGEQYF.

V is TRBV9 and J is TRBJ2-2, with 12 bases fitting TRBD2. Trimming removed 4 bases from V and 8 bases from J; junction bases left unmatched: 9. The CDR3 is made up of 16 amino acids. Germline lookup yields CDR1 SGDLS and CDR2 YYNGEE. This CDR3 reads CASSPPSGLAGGELFF. The CDR3 DNA reads as TGTGCCAGCAGCCCTCCCTCCGGACTAGCGGGGGGGGAGCTGTTTTTT.

The rearrangement joins TRBV25-1 to TRBJ1-1; D is ambiguous. CDR3 length: 13 residues. Germline-derived CDR1 and CDR2 are MGHDK and SYGVNS. Trimming cost V 4 bases and J 5 bases, with 11 bases left between them. The CDR3 is CASSVGSPTEAFF. DNA of the CDR3: TGTGCCAGCAGTGTTGGCTCCCCAACTGAAGCTTTCTTT.

The gene calls are TRBV7-2 and TRBJ2-7; either TRBD1 or TRBD2 may supply D (5 bases each). Per germline, CDR1 SGHTA and CDR2 FQGNSA. Trimming stripped 2 bases from V and 7 bases from J, with 18 bases between. The CDR3 is 15 amino acids. CDR3 in amino acids: CASSLLWQGAREQYF. The CDR3 DNA is TGTGCCAGCAGCTTACTTTGGCAGGGAGCGAGGGAGCAGTACTTC.

V gene TRBV4-1 combines with J gene TRBJ2-5; D gene ambiguous. Trimming stripped 2 bases from V and 5 bases from J, with 6 bases between. The CDR3 consists of 12 residues. The germline gives CDR1 MGHRA, CDR2 YSYEKL. The CDR3 sequence: CASSQLMETQYF. CDR3 sequence (DNA): TGCGCCAGCAGCCAACTGATGGAGACCCAGTACTTC.